The 28 T cell receptor beta chains below all came from one sample that was sequenced in a study of T cell responses to AZD1222 COVID-19 vaccine. The method was immunoSEQ multiplex PCR; TCRdb's version includes in-frame clones alone and lacks a portion of them. The data contain approximately 100,000 clones, about 94% of them singletons. The sample consisted of peripheral blood, taken on day 0 of AZD1222 vaccination. Every receptor here comes from an adult in good health.

V gene TRBV7-3 combines with J gene TRBJ2-1, with 8 bases matching TRBD2. The germline CDR1 and CDR2 sequences are SGHTA and FQGTGA. This CDR3 has 15 amino acids. With V trimmed by 5 bases and J by 5 bases, 8 bases remained unmatched. In DNA form, the CDR3 reads TGTGCCAGCAGCCACCAAAGCGGGGGTCACAATGAGCAGTTCTTC. Translated: CASSHQSGGHNEQFF.

The rearrangement links TRBV5-6 to TRBJ2-5; 9 bases are shared with TRBD2. The germline V gene has CDR1 SGHDT and CDR2 YYEEEE. The CDR3 is 14 residues long. Trimming removed 3 bases from V and 4 bases from J; junction bases left unmatched: 4. This CDR3 reads CASSSLAGAETQYF. The CDR3 region has the DNA TGTGCCAGCAGCTCGTTAGCGGGGGCAGAGACCCAGTACTTC.

The chain recombines TRBV6-6 with TRBJ2-7; possible D gene TRBD2, 7 bases. Germline CDR1 and CDR2: MNHNY and SVGAGI (reference sequence). Trimming stripped 0 bases from V and 2 bases from J, with 14 bases between. CDR3 length equals 16 residues. CDR3 residues: CASSYSTAGHPYEQYF. DNA for the CDR3: TGTGCCAGCAGTTACTCGACAGCGGGACACCCCTACGAGCAGTACTTC.

This clone occurred once. The chain couples TRBV3-1 (or the pseudogene TRBV3-2) to TRBJ2-1; tentatively, D is TRBD2 (6 bases). V was clipped by 4 bases and J by 8 bases, with 15 bases between them. The CDR3 extends over 14 amino acids. Germline CDR1 LGHDT, CDR2 YNNKEL (reference sequence). This CDR3 is CASSPDPSEDEQFF. The CDR3 bases are TGTGCCAGCAGCCCTGACCCTAGCGAGGATGAGCAGTTCTTC.

J is TRBJ1-2 and V is TRBV7-9; D call uncertain. Germline V lookup: CDR1 SEHNR, CDR2 FQNEAQ (reference sequence). Trimming left V 1 base short and J 1 base short, with 10 bases between. CDR3 length: 15 residues. The CDR3 nucleotides read TGTGCCAGCAGCTTAGGTCCCGCCCTTAACTATGGCTACACCTTC. This sequence encodes CASSLGPALNYGYTF. The variable domain in full, completed from reference TRBV7-9 and TRBJ1-2, reads DTGVSQNPRHKITKRGQNVTFRCDPISEHNRLYWYRQTLGQGPEFLTYFQNEAQLEKSRLLSDRFSAERPKGSFSTLEIQRTEQGDSAMYLCASSLGPALNYGYTFGSGTRLTVV.

The rearrangement links TRBV11-2 to TRBJ2-1; D is ambiguous. The CDR3 extends over 16 amino acids. V dropped 0 bases and J dropped 7 bases, with 16 bases sitting between them. Germline V gives CDR1 SGHAT, CDR2 FQNNGV. The CDR3 reads CASSLDGGGPRNEQFF. CDR3 sequence (DNA): TGTGCCAGCAGCTTAGATGGCGGCGGCCCACGGAATGAGCAGTTCTTC.

V and J are TRBV9 and TRBJ1-2, with 11 bases identical to TRBD1. CDR3 length equals 17 residues. Germline CDR1 is SGDLS and CDR2 is YYNGEE. V shed 0 bases and J 3 bases; nucleotides not matched to a gene: 7. CDR3 amino acids: CASSVAGTGGSYYGYTF. The DNA for the CDR3 is TGTGCCAGCAGCGTAGCTGGGACAGGGGGTTCGTACTATGGCTACACCTTC.

The chain uses TRBV27 and TRBJ1-3; the D is unclear. The CDR3 loop spans 17 amino acids. Trimming left V 4 bases short and J 0 bases short, with 16 bases between. CDR1 and CDR2 from the germline V gene are MNHEY and SMNVEV (reference sequence). Here the CDR3 DNA reads TGTGCCAGCAGTTCCACCGTAAGGGCAGACTCTGGAAACACCATATATTTT. It yields the protein CASSSTVRADSGNTIYF.

V and J are TRBV2 and TRBJ2-1; TRBD2 matches at 7 bases. Germline-derived CDR1 and CDR2 are SNHLY and FYNNEI. After removal of 6 bases from V and 8 bases from J, the junction contained 10 bases not matched to a gene. The length of the CDR3 is 14 residues. CDR3 sequence reads: CASRPGREGDEQFF. DNA for the CDR3: TGTGCCAGCAGGCCTGGGAGGGAAGGCGATGAGCAGTTCTTC.

This rearrangement joins TRBV4-1 to TRBJ1-2; 10 positions match TRBD1. Germline V gene sequence: CDR1 MGHRA, CDR2 YSYEKL. The J segment lost 5 bases and the V segment lost 0 bases, leaving 15 bases of the junction unmatched. The CDR3 loop spans 19 amino acids. The CDR3 reads CASSQDSETGGELEYGYTF. The DNA of the CDR3 is TGCGCCAGCAGCCAAGATTCAGAGACAGGGGGCGAATTAGAGTATGGCTACACCTTC.

The V gene is TRBV2, the J gene TRBJ2-5; D is unresolved. This CDR3 is 15 amino acids long. Trimming stripped 6 bases from V and 2 bases from J, with 16 bases between. Germline V gives CDR1 SNHLY, CDR2 FYNNEI. This chain's CDR3 is CASRELGGRQETQYF. CDR3 nucleotide sequence: TGTGCCAGCAGGGAACTGGGTGGCAGACAAGAGACCCAGTACTTC.

V usage is TRBV6-5 and J usage is TRBJ1-2, with D hard to call. V was trimmed by 5 bases and J by 8 bases, leaving 21 bases between them. Germline lookup yields CDR1 MNHEY and CDR2 SVGAGI. This CDR3 comprises 15 residues. CDR3 DNA: TGTGCCAGCAGTCCTACGGGTATGACCAGGTGGGGCTACACCTTC. As protein: CASSPTGMTRWGYTF.

The chain is built from TRBV7-9 and TRBJ2-1; TRBD2 agrees at 7 bases. CDR3 size: 13 residues. Germline assignment: CDR1 SEHNR and CDR2 FQNEAQ (reference sequence). J lost 6 bases, V lost 5 bases, and 4 bases had no gene match. In nucleotides, the CDR3 is TGTGCCAGCAGCGTTCGGGAGGCCAATGAGCAGTTCTTC. Translation gives CASSVREANEQFF.

The J gene is TRBJ1-1, the V gene TRBV27, with D maybe TRBD1 (5 bases). Germline assignment: CDR1 MNHEY and CDR2 SMNVEV (reference sequence). V lost 10 bases to trimming and J lost 7 bases, with 16 bases between them. The CDR3 loop spans 12 amino acids. CDR3 sequence reads: CATYRDGREAFF. DNA for the CDR3: TGTGCCACCTACCGGGACGGACGTGAAGCTTTCTTT.

The sample holds one count of this clone. The chain carries TRBV4-3 and TRBJ1-2; the D gene is possibly TRBD1 (6 bases). This CDR3 contains 14 residues. Per germline, CDR1 LGHNA and CDR2 YSLEER. Trimming removed 1 base from V and 4 bases from J, with 10 bases in between. CDR3 sequence reads: CASSQAGQIYGYTF. CDR3 DNA: TGCGCCAGCAGCCAAGCAGGACAGATCTATGGCTACACCTTC.

This clone was recorded only once. The rearrangement joins TRBV5-4 to TRBJ1-2; no definite D call. The CDR3 is made up of 14 amino acids. The V end lost 1 base, the J end lost 4 bases, and 11 bases lay between the germline ends. The germline gives CDR1 SGHNT, CDR2 YYREEE (reference sequence). CDR3 in DNA: TGTGCCAGCAGCTTGTGGAGCCAAATCTATGGCTACACCTTC. Translation gives CASSLWSQIYGYTF.

V is TRBV7-2 and J is TRBJ1-1, with a possible D match to TRBD1 (6 bases). The CDR3 runs to 15 residues. Trimming removed 4 bases at V and 0 bases at J, with 12 bases between. In germline, CDR1 is SGHTA, CDR2 FQGNSA. The CDR3 reads CASSYQGSLNTEAFF. For the CDR3, the DNA is TGTGCCAGCAGCTACCAGGGGAGTTTGAACACTGAAGCTTTCTTT.

The chain uses TRBV29-1 and TRBJ2-7, with 11 nucleotides matching TRBD2. This CDR3 comprises 13 residues. The germline V gene has CDR1 SQVTM and CDR2 ANQGSEA. V was clipped by 6 bases and J by 3 bases; unmatched bases: 4. The CDR3 loop is CSVAGLAVYEQYF. Written as DNA, the CDR3 is TGCAGCGTCGCGGGACTAGCGGTCTACGAGCAGTACTTC.

For the CDR3, the DNA is TGTGCCAGCAGTTCCCCCCCCGGCCCTTACAATGAGCAGTTCTTC. It translates to CASSSPPGPYNEQFF. This chain connects TRBV28 to TRBJ2-1, with D unclear. The CDR3 is 15 amino acids. V gave up 4 bases and J gave up 4 bases, with 14 bases separating them. Germline values: CDR1 MDHEN, CDR2 SYDVKM.

The genes are TRBV9 and TRBJ2-1; TRBD2 is a possible D gene (6 bases). Trimming took 3 bases from V and 7 from J, leaving 17 bases between them. Per the germline V gene, CDR1 is SGDLS and CDR2 is YYNGEE. The CDR3 loop spans 15 amino acids. CDR3 sequence (DNA): TGTGCCAGCAGCGCTACCGGGGGTCGGGGGAATGAGCAGTTCTTC. It codes for CASSATGGRGNEQFF.

The CDR3, as DNA: TGTGCCAGTAGTATCCTGGGGGGCTCCCCAATGGAGAACACTGAAGCTTTCTTT. Encoded protein: CASSILGGSPMENTEAFF. This rearrangement joins TRBV19 to TRBJ1-1; weak D call: TRBD1 (6 bases). The CDR3 sequence is 18 residues long. The V gene lost 3 bases and the J gene lost 1 base, with 21 bases spanning the gap. CDR1 is LNHDA and CDR2 is SQIVND in the germline V gene (reference sequence).

This clone appeared a single time. The gene calls are TRBV6-5 and TRBJ1-1; 8 bases fit TRBD1. Germline CDR1 is MNHEY and CDR2 is SVGAGI. CDR3 length equals 15 residues. After removal of 0 bases from V and 7 bases from J, the junction contained 7 bases not matched to a gene. The CDR3 sequence: CASSYSGQGSIEAFF. CDR3 coding DNA: TGTGCCAGCAGTTACTCTGGACAGGGATCAATTGAAGCTTTCTTT.

The chain links TRBV7-8 to TRBJ1-5; possibly TRBD1 for D (6 bases). V was trimmed by 5 bases and J by 9 bases, leaving 26 bases between them. Per germline, CDR1 SGHVS and CDR2 FQNEAQ. CDR3 length: 17 amino acids. The CDR3 reads CASSPNSDRYTGSPQHF. Written as DNA, the CDR3 is TGTGCCAGCAGCCCAAATAGTGACAGGTATACCGGCTCGCCCCAGCATTTT. The entire variable domain, with the rest obtained from reference TRBV7-8 and TRBJ1-5, is as follows: GAGVSQSPRYKVAKRGQDVALRCDPISGHVSLFWYQQALGQGPEFLTYFQNEAQLDKSGLPSDRFFAERPEGSVSTLKIQRTQQEDSAVYLCASSPNSDRYTGSPQHFGDGTRLSIL.

The chain has TRBV7-8 and TRBJ1-1, with TRBD1 identical over 11 bases. Germline V gives CDR1 SGHVS, CDR2 FQNEAQ. This CDR3 spans 15 amino acids. Germline trimming cut 0 bases from V and 4 bases from J; bases unmatched to any gene: 1. CDR3 sequence (DNA): TGTGCCAGCAGCTTAGCGGGGACAGGGGGCACTGAAGCTTTCTTT. It is translated as CASSLAGTGGTEAFF.

The chain recombines TRBV19 with TRBJ1-4; D remains ambiguous. The V end was cut by 5 bases, the J end by 6 bases, with 13 bases between. The CDR3 runs 14 residues. Germline V gene lookup returns CDR1 LNHDA and CDR2 SQIVND (reference sequence). The chain's CDR3 is CASSFWVGDEKLFF. CDR3 in DNA: TGTGCCAGTAGTTTTTGGGTAGGAGATGAAAAACTGTTTTTT.

The CDR3 sequence is CASSSGVFSYGYTF. CDR3 in DNA: TGTGCCAGCAGCTCAGGGGTTTTTAGCTATGGCTACACCTTC. The gene calls are TRBV7-9 and TRBJ1-2; D possibly corresponds to TRBD1 (6 bases). Germline-derived CDR1 and CDR2 are SEHNR and FQNEAQ (reference sequence). The CDR3 runs 14 residues. V was cut by 4 bases and J by 4 bases, with 13 bases left in between. The full variable domain, completed using reference TRBV7-9 and TRBJ1-2, is DTGVSQNPRHKITKRGQNVTFRCDPISEHNRLYWYRQTLGQGPEFLTYFQNEAQLEKSRLLSDRFSAERPKGSFSTLEIQRTEQGDSAMYLCASSSGVFSYGYTFGSGTRLTVV.

J is TRBJ1-2 and V is TRBV2; D uncertain. V dropped 3 bases and J dropped 2 bases, with 13 bases sitting between them. The V gene's germline CDR1 is SNHLY and CDR2 FYNNEI. The CDR3 length is 15 residues. CDR3 residues: CASSEVDSLNYGYTF. The CDR3 DNA follows: TGTGCCAGCAGTGAGGTGGATTCCTTAAACTATGGCTACACCTTC.

This chain uses TRBV10-2 with TRBJ1-6; no clear D. Trimming shortened V by 3 bases and J by 9 bases, and 15 bases separated the two germline ends. This CDR3 has 15 residues. The germline V gene encodes CDR1 WSHSY and CDR2 SAAADI. The CDR3, as DNA: TGCGCCAGCAGTGAAAGGCCTCCTAAGGCTTCACCCCTCCACTTT. This codes for CASSERPPKASPLHF.